The 12 T cell receptor beta chains below were found in one sample sequenced in a study of technical replicates of blood from four donors. TCRdb keeps only in-frame clones here, not all; method: immunoSEQ multiplex PCR. The sample carries 80,000 to 100,000 clones, about 95% recorded once. Sequencing was carried out using T cells isolated from PBMCs. Source of these receptors: a human donor in good health.

The rearrangement uses TRBV7-9 and TRBJ2-5; D is perhaps TRBD2 (5 bases). CDR1 SEHNR and CDR2 FQNEAQ come from the germline V gene (reference sequence). The CDR3 loop spans 13 amino acids. V lost 5 bases, J lost 2 bases, and 9 bases lay in between. The CDR3 coding sequence is TGTGCCAGCAGCCTCTCGGGGCAAGAGACCCAGTACTTC. Its protein is CASSLSGQETQYF.

This sequence joins TRBV6-5 and TRBJ1-6; no clear D gene. The CDR3 contains 13 residues. The germline V and J ends were trimmed by 5 bases and 7 bases, with 9 bases remaining between them. Germline V gives CDR1 MNHEY, CDR2 SVGAGI. CDR3 amino acids: CASSPRENSPLHF. CDR3 nucleotides: TGTGCCAGCAGTCCTAGAGAAAATTCACCCCTCCACTTT.

The genes are TRBV5-4 and TRBJ2-7; tentative D call: TRBD1 (6 bases). The CDR3 covers 16 residues. The germline V and J ends were trimmed by 4 bases and 6 bases, with 23 bases remaining between them. Germline V gene sequence: CDR1 SGHNT, CDR2 YYREEE (reference sequence). DNA of the CDR3: TGTGCCAGCAGCACCCGACAGGCCGGAACCGCTGCCGAGCAGTACTTC. Translating gives CASSTRQAGTAAEQYF.

This chain links TRBV5-6 with TRBJ2-7, with TRBD2 matching over 10 bases. Germline CDR1 is SGHDT and CDR2 is YYEEEE. V dropped 0 bases and J dropped 5; count of bases not matched to a gene: 5. The CDR3 is 15 amino acids. The DNA for the CDR3 is TGTGCCAGCAGCTTGGCCGGGACTAGCGTAAACGAGCAGTACTTC. Residues: CASSLAGTSVNEQYF.

V usage is TRBV6-5 and J usage is TRBJ1-2, with D unclear. In germline, CDR1 is MNHEY, CDR2 SVGAGI. CDR3 length equals 13 residues. Trimming took 4 bases from V and 3 from J, leaving 9 bases between them. The CDR3 sequence is CASSSREYYGYTF. Here the CDR3 DNA reads TGTGCCAGCAGTTCCCGGGAGTACTATGGCTACACCTTC.

J is TRBJ1-1 and V is TRBV7-9; possible D gene TRBD1, 6 bases. CDR3 size: 15 residues. Germline V CDR1 and CDR2: SEHNR, FQNEAQ (reference sequence). The V gene lost 4 bases and the J gene lost 0 bases, with 12 bases spanning the gap. In DNA form, the CDR3 reads TGTGCCAGCAGCTGGGGGGGCAGGGTGAACACTGAAGCTTTCTTT. It encodes CASSWGGRVNTEAFF.

In DNA, the CDR3 is TGTGCCAGCAGCTTAAGGGGACTACCTTACAATGAGCAGTTCTTC. The encoded protein is CASSLRGLPYNEQFF. The genes are TRBV11-2 and TRBJ2-1, with TRBD2 identical over 7 bases. CDR1 and CDR2 from the germline V gene are SGHAT and FQNNGV. Losses at the gene ends were 2 bases for V and 4 bases for J; bases not matched to a gene: 5. This CDR3 spans 15 amino acids.

The V call is TRBV30, the J call TRBJ2-1; the match to TRBD2 covers 8 bases. CDR1 is GTSNPN and CDR2 is SVGIG in the germline V gene (reference sequence). The CDR3 is 17 amino acids. V lost 0 bases, J lost 0 bases, and 7 bases stayed unmatched. The DNA for the CDR3 is TGTGCCTGGAGTGTAACCCCGACTAGCGTCTCCTACAATGAGCAGTTCTTC. It specifies CAWSVTPTSVSYNEQFF.

V and J are TRBV11-2 and TRBJ2-7; 12 bases align to TRBD1. Trimming at V came to 5 bases and at J to 10 bases, leaving 3 bases not matched to a gene. Germline CDR1 and CDR2: SGHAT and FQNNGV. CDR3 length: 12 amino acids. The CDR3 sequence: CASSGDRGRQYF. The CDR3 region has the DNA TGTGCCAGCAGCGGGGACAGGGGGCGTCAGTACTTC.

This rearrangement joins TRBV2 to TRBJ2-7, with TRBD1 matching 7 bases. The CDR3 contains 12 residues. V was clipped by 7 bases and J by 4 bases; unmatched bases: 4. Germline lookup yields CDR1 SNHLY and CDR2 FYNNEI. The CDR3 region has the DNA TGTGCCAGCATGGTCAGGGGGTACGAGCAGTACTTC. Residues: CASMVRGYEQYF.

The chain recombines TRBV7-3 with TRBJ2-7; 7 bases are a match to TRBD2. Germline assignment: CDR1 SGHTA and CDR2 FQGTGA. This CDR3 comprises 16 residues. J lost 5 bases, V lost 4 bases, and 14 bases had no gene match. The CDR3 loop reads CASSSPTGGRFNEQYF. CDR3 DNA: TGTGCCAGCAGCTCCCCTACGGGGGGTCGTTTCAACGAGCAGTACTTC.

The V and J genes are TRBV5-1 and TRBJ2-1, with D maybe TRBD2 (5 bases). This CDR3 region has 16 residues. V was cut by 3 bases and J by 0 bases, with 13 bases left in between. Germline V gene sequence: CDR1 SGHRS, CDR2 YFSETQ. Here the CDR3 reads CASSSLGGSSYNEQFF. The CDR3 DNA follows: TGCGCCAGCAGCTCCCTAGGAGGCAGCTCCTACAATGAGCAGTTCTTC.